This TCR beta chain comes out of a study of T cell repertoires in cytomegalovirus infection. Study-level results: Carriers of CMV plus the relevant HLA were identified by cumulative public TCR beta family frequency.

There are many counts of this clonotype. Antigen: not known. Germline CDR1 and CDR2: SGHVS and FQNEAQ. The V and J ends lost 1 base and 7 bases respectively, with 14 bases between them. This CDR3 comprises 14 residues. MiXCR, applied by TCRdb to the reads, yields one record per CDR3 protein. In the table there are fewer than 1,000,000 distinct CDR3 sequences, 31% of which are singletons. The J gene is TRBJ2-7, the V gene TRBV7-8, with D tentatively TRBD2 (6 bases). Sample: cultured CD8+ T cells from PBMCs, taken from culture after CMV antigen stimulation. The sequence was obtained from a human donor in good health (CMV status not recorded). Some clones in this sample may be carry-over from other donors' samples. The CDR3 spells CASSLGGMAGEQYF. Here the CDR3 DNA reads TGTGCCAGCAGCTTAGGTGGCATGGCGGGGGAGCAGTACTTC.